This TCR beta chain was obtained from a study of Graves' ophthalmopathy and Graves' hyperthyroidism. Transcripts of RNA were the source for amplifying TCR beta CDR3 regions. First-round RT-PCR with HTBI primers preceded a second-round multiplex PCR. TCRdb ran MiXCR on the multiplex PCR reads and lists one entry per CDR3 protein. Counted here are roughly 410,000 distinct CDR3 sequences, just over 15% occurring once; the ten biggest clones make up 7%. Unmatched junction bases numbered 10, after V lost 6 bases and J lost 5 bases. Germline V gene lookup returns CDR1 SGHAT and CDR2 FQDESV (reference sequence). The CDR3 spans 16 residues. On this clonotype itself: This could be a read error, since a much larger clone is one nucleotide away.

Sequencing was performed on peripheral blood. This TCR derives from a woman aged 18-29 years with stable Graves' hyperthyroidism. V is TRBV11-1 and J is TRBJ2-2; TRBD1 matches 9 bases. CDR3 coding DNA: TGTGCCAGCAGATATACAGGGGGCACAGCAACCGGGGAGCTGTTTTTT. The encoded protein is CASRYTGGTATGELFF.